This TCR beta chain was obtained from a study of CD8 T cells in ankylosing spondylitis. Study-wide results and limits: A motif of 7 to 9 highly homologous TCR beta variants was seen as apparently characteristic of ankylosing spondylitis blood. Disease-linked clones reportedly showed significant enrichment in matched ankylosing spondylitis synovial fluid.

TCRdb fed the 5' RACE reads into MiXCR, producing one record per CDR3 protein. This table has 650,000 to 800,000 distinct CDR3 sequences, around 20% appearing once. Germline-derived CDR1 and CDR2 are SGHNT and YYREEE (reference sequence). V was pared by 4 bases and J by 6 bases, with 14 bases of the junction left unmatched. There are 16 residues in the CDR3. Points on this clonotype: Its antigen is unknown.

The receptor's source is a male donor with ankylosing spondylitis. The chain joins TRBV5-4 to TRBJ2-3, with 7 bases lining up with TRBD1. Sample: blood, either unsorted or a sorted T cell fraction (not recorded which). CDR3 DNA: TGTGCCAGCAGCCCCGACAGGGTGGCCCTGGGGGATACGCAGTATTTT. Translation gives CASSPDRVALGDTQYF. Looking up the rest from reference TRBV5-4 and TRBJ2-3 gives the full variable domain: ETGVTQSPTHLIKTRGQQVTLRCSSQSGHNTVSWYQQALGQGPQFIFQYYREEENGRGNFPPRFSGLQFPNYSSELNVNALELDDSALYLCASSPDRVALGDTQYFGPGTRLTVL.